Sequencing of this T cell receptor beta chain was carried out in a study of T cell responses to AZD1222 COVID-19 vaccine. Study-wide background: It was second doses at about 4 or about 12 weeks that were pooled.

The data were produced by immunoSEQ multiplex PCR, yet TCRdb's version contains in-frame clones alone and is incomplete. The sample shows roughly 97,000 clones, approximately 91% of them seen only once. The count of this clone is one. The antigen remains unidentified. Study outcomes and limitations: Increased Spike-specific TCR breadth and depth were observed after two AZD1222 doses. Regions 160-218 and 743-854 dominated among vaccine-associated CD4 TCRs spanning spike. Clonal diversity may have been underestimated in mostly white British donors.

CDR1 and CDR2 from the germline V gene are GTSNPN and SVGIG (reference sequence). Trimming removed 0 bases at V and 5 bases at J, with 5 bases between. The CDR3 contains 11 residues. The chain has TRBV30 and TRBJ2-7; D is unclear. The sequence was collected from an adult in good health. Sequenced here: peripheral blood, sampled on day 0 of AZD1222 vaccination. CDR3 sequence reads: CAWSVLDEQYF. CDR3 coding DNA: TGTGCCTGGAGTGTGTTGGACGAGCAGTACTTC. The full variable domain, rest sourced from reference TRBV30 and TRBJ2-7, is SQTIHQWPATLVQPVGSPLSLECTVEGTSNPNLYWYRQAAGRGLQLLFYSVGIGQISSEVPQNLSASRPQDRQFILSSKKLLLSDSGFYLCAWSVLDEQYFGPGTRLTVT.